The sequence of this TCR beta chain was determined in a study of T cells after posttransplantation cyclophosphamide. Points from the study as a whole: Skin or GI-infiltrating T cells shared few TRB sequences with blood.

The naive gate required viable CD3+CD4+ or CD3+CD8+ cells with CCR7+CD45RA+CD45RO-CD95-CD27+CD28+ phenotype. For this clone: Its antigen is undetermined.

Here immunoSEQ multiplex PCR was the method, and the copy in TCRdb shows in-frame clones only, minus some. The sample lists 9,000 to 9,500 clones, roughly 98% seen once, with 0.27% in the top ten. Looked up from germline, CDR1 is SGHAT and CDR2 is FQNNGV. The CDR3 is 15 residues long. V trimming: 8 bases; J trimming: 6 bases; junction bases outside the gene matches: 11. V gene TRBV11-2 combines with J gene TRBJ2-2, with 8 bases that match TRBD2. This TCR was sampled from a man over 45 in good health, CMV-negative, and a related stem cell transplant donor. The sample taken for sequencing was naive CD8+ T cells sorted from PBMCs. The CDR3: CASGLPGLGAGELFF. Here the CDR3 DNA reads TGTGCCAGCGGACTCCCGGGACTAGGAGCCGGGGAGCTGTTTTTT.